In this sample, the clone carrying this TCR beta chain turned up a few times. The target antigen is unknown. The whole isolated RNA underwent reverse transcription, so sequencing captured expressed TCRB transcripts. Clones were sequenced by immunoSEQ multiplex PCR, and TCRdb holds only the in-frame ones, with some missing. The table records some 330,000 clones, roughly an eighth of them present only once. This sample was included in a study of beta chain features in type 1 diabetes. CDR1 and CDR2 (germline): GTSNPN, SVGIG (reference sequence). Trimming removed 7 bases at V and 14 bases at J, with 29 bases between. This CDR3 spans 15 amino acids. Whole-study results and caveats: Among patients, naive, central memory and Treg TCRB repertoires appeared more similar than among healthy donors. PCR may have favored shorter templates equally in patients and controls. VDJ junctions in type 1 diabetes patients carried more deletions and fewer insertions. When Type 1 diabetes patients were examined, their TCRB CDR3s proved moderately but significantly shorter in all four CD4+ subsets.

The source material was naive CD4+ T cells from blood. The rearrangement links TRBV30 to TRBJ1-4, with D perhaps TRBD1 (5 bases). The TCR sequence derives from a young woman with type 1 diabetes. The DNA for the CDR3 is TGTGCCTTCCTTGAAGGTTTTCTTCGGGGGGGACGGCTGTTTTTT. It translates to CAFLEGFLRGGRLFF.